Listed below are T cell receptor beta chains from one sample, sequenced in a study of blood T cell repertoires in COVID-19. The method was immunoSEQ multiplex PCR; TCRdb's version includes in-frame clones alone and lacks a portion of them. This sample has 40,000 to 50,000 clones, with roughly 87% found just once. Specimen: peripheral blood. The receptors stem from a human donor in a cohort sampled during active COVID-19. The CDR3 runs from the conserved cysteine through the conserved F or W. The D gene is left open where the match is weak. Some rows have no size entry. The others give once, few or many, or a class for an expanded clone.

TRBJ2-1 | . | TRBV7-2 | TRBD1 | TGTGCCAGCAGCTTACCGGGACAGGGTAATTCCTACAATGAGCAGTTCTTC | CASSLPGQGNSYNEQFF
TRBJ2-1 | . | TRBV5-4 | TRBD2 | TGTGCCAGCAGCTTGGGGGGGGGACTAGCGTCTCAGCAGTTCTTC | CASSLGGGLASQQFF
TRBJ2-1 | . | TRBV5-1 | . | TGCGCCAGCAGCTTGGCCGTGAGGGACAATGAGCAGTTCTTC | CASSLAVRDNEQFF
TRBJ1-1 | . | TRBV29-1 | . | TGCAGCGTTGTTTTTATTGACAGCTTTGAAGCTTTCTTT | CSVVFIDSFEAFF
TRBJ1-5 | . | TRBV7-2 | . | TGTGCCAGCAGCTATGGGGCCGGTTATAGCAATCAGCCCCAGCATTTT | CASSYGAGYSNQPQHF
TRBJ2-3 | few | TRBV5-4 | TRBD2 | TGTGCCAGCAGCCGGGGACTAGCGGGGGCTATCACAGATACGCAGTATTTT | CASSRGLAGAITDTQYF
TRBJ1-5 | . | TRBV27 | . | TGTGCCAGCAGTTTAAGCGGGGGTTGGGGCAGCAATCAGCCCCAGCATTTT | CASSLSGGWGSNQPQHF
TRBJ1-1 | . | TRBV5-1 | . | TGCGCCAGCAGTACGGGGGAGACAACTGAAGCTTTCTTT | CASSTGETTEAFF
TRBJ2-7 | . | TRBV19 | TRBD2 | TGTGCCACCCACGGGACTAGCGGGAGGGATTACGAGCAGTACTTC | CATHGTSGRDYEQYF
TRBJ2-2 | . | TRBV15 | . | TGTGCCACCCTACAGGACACCGGGGAGCTGTTTTTT | CATLQDTGELFF
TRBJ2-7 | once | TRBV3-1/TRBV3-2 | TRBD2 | TGTGCCAGCAGCCGGACTAGTGGGAGGTACGAGCAGTACTTC | CASSRTSGRYEQYF
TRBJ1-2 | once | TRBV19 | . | TGTGCCAGTAGTAGACGGGGGGGCTATGGCTACACCTTC | CASSRRGGYGYTF
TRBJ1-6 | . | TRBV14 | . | TGTGCCAGCAGCCATACAGGGAGGGATAATTCACCCCTCCACTTT | CASSHTGRDNSPLHF
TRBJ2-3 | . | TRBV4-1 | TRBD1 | TGCGCCAGCAGCCAAGAGGACAGGGGAGGGGATACGCAGTATTTT | CASSQEDRGGDTQYF
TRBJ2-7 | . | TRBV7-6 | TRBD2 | TGTGCCAGCAGCCGGCCCAGCGGTACTAGCGGGCGGTCCTACGAGCAGTACTTC | CASSRPSGTSGRSYEQYF
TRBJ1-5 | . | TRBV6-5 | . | TGTGCCAGCGAGGGCAATCAGCCCCAGCATTTT | CASEGNQPQHF
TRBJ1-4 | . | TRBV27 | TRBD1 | TGTGCCAGCAGCTCGACAGGGGGCCGGGAAAAACTGTTTTTT | CASSSTGGREKLFF
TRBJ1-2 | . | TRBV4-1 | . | TGCGCCAGCAGCCAAGAAACAGCGGCAGGACGTGACTATGGCTACACCTTC | CASSQETAAGRDYGYTF
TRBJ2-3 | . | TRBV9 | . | TGTGCCAGCAGCGTAGATCTAACAGATACGCAGTATTTT | CASSVDLTDTQYF
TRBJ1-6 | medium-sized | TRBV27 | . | TGTGCCAGCAGCCCCGGGGGGGGTCTGCGACCCCTCCACTTT | CASSPGGGLRPLHF
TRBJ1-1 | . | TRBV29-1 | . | TGCAGCGTTATAGACACAGGGTTGAACACTGAAGCTTTCTTT | CSVIDTGLNTEAFF
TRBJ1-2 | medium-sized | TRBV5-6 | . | TGTGCCAGCAGTGAGCATGCGGGCTACACCTTC | CASSEHAGYTF
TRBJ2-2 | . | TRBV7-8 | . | TGTGCCAGCAGCTTAGCGAGTCGGAACACCGGGGAGCTGTTTTTT | CASSLASRNTGELFF
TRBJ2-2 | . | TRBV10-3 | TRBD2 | TGTGCCATCAAGCGGGGGGACTGGGGGACCGGGGAGCTGTTTTTT | CAIKRGDWGTGELFF
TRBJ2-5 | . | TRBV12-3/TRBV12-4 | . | TGTGCCAGCAGCTTTGACGGGGGGACCCAGTACTTC | CASSFDGGTQYF
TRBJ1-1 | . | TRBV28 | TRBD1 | TGTGCCAGCAGTGCGATGGACAGGGCGGTCACTGAAGCTTTCTTT | CASSAMDRAVTEAFF
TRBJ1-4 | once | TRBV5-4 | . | TGTGCCAGCAGCACTACAGGCGGCAATGAAAAACTGTTTTTT | CASSTTGGNEKLFF
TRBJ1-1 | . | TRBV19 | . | TGTGCCAGTAGTATAAATGGAGGGTACGCTTTCTTT | CASSINGGYAFF
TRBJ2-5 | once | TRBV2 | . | TGTGCCAGCAGTCCGAACAGGGACGGAGAGACCCAGTACTTC | CASSPNRDGETQYF
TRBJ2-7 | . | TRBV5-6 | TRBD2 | TGTGCCAGCAGCTTGCTAGCGGCATTCCACGAGCAGTACTTC | CASSLLAAFHEQYF
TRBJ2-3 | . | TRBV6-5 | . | TGTGCCAGCAGTTATCAGCGAGTCCCCTTAGATACGCAGTATTTT | CASSYQRVPLDTQYF
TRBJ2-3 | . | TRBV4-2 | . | TGTGCCAGCAGCCAAGCTGAGCGGGCCAGCGGCACAGATACGCAGTATTTT | CASSQAERASGTDTQYF
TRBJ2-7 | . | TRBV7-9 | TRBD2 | TGTGCCAGCAGCAGGACTAGCGGGAACCCCTACGAGCAGTACTTC | CASSRTSGNPYEQYF
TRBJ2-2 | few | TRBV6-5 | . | TGTGCCAGCAGTTCCCGGGGGAGGGAGCTGTTTTTT | CASSSRGRELFF
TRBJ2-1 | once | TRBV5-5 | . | TGTGCCAGCAGCGGCCCCGGGGATTTCTCCTACAATGAGCAGTTCTTC | CASSGPGDFSYNEQFF
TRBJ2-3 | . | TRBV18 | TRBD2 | TGTGCCAGCTCGCCTCTAGCGGGGCGAGGGACAGATACGCAGTATTTT | CASSPLAGRGTDTQYF
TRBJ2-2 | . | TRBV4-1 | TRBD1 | TGCGCCAGCAGCCAAGTGGGACAGGGCAAGCCCGGGGAGCTGTTTTTT | CASSQVGQGKPGELFF
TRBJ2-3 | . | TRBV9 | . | TGTGCCAGCAGCGTCCACCCTCAACCCGGGGCAGATACGCAGTATTTT | CASSVHPQPGADTQYF
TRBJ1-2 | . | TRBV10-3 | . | TGTGCCATCAGTTGGGAGGGGGGAGATGGCTACACCTTC | CAISWEGGDGYTF
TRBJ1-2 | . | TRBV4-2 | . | TGTGCCAGCAGCCAGGACTTGAGCCCTAACTATGGCTACACCTTC | CASSQDLSPNYGYTF
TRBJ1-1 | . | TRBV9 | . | TGTGCCAGCAGCGTAACAGGTCGTACTGAAGCTTTCTTT | CASSVTGRTEAFF
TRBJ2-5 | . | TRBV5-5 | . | TGTGCCAGCAGCTTAAACGACTGGTCCCAAGAGACCCAGTACTTC | CASSLNDWSQETQYF
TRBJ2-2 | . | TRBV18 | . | TGTGCCAGCTCACCAACGGGGGGCAGCACCGGGGAGCTGTTTTTT | CASSPTGGSTGELFF
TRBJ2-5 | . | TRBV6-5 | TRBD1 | TGTGCCAGCAGCCCCCGGGACAGGGGGCCAGAGACCCAGTACTTC | CASSPRDRGPETQYF